The entry that follows covers one TCR beta chain sequence. Its specificity is not known. It may be a read error: a sequence one base away is much more abundant. The source of the sample is a study of T-cell memory formation after mild COVID-19. Study-level findings and limits: Some responding clones appeared in pre-infection memory, suggesting cross-reactive memory joined.

TCR alpha and TCR beta cDNA libraries carrying sample barcodes and UMIs were produced by 5'RACE using constant-segment primers. TCRdb processed the 5' RACE reads anew with MiXCR; each CDR3 protein has one entry. This table has about 440,000 distinct CDR3 sequences, 20% appearing once. Between the trimmed V and J ends, which lost 5 bases and 6 bases, there was a span of 13 bases. Germline CDR1 and CDR2: WSHSY and SAAADI. The CDR3 has 14 residues. The chain carries TRBV10-2 and TRBJ2-2; D remains unclear. The origin of this receptor is an adult woman who had mild COVID-19 (a few samples of this study predate the infection). Cell type and time point are not known. The sample taken for sequencing was PBMCs or a T cell subset sorted from them (not recorded which). The CDR3 loop reads CASSSDGLSGELFF. The CDR3 coding sequence is TGCGCCAGCAGTAGTGACGGGTTGTCCGGGGAGCTGTTTTTT.